A single sample gave rise to the 8 T cell receptor beta chains below, sequenced in a study of vaccination effects on CD4 cells after COVID-19. Their antigen targets remain unknown. CD4+ T cells specific for antigen were expanded with viral peptide pools by the ViraFEST assay before sequencing. An approximately nine-day culture period preceded the isolation of CD4+ T cells. Two doses of BNT162b2 or mRNA-1273 vaccine were administered to participants. Measured with immunoSEQ multiplex PCR; TCRdb has only the in-frame clones, and not every one. The repertoire holds around 25,000 clones, with roughly 79% as singletons. This specimen consisted of CD4+ T cells from PBMCs cultured with SARS-CoV-2 spike peptides, obtained after COVID-19 vaccination. These receptor sequences come from a human donor who received a COVID-19 vaccine. Some clones in this sample may be carry-over from other donors' samples.

By share, this clone counts as medium-sized. This chain links TRBV12-3 or TRBV12-4 with TRBJ1-6, with 7 bases identical to TRBD1. The CDR3 length is 11 residues. V lost 6 bases and J lost 14; bases outside the gene matches: 4. The CDR3 here is CASSQGQALHF. DNA of the CDR3: TGTGCCAGCAGCCAAGGACAGGCCCTCCACTTT.

The chain links TRBV19 to TRBJ2-5; 9 bases map to TRBD1. The CDR3 totals 15 residues. Trimming took 5 bases from V and 6 from J; bases not matched to a gene: 10. Germline V CDR1 and CDR2: LNHDA, SQIVND (reference sequence). CDR3 sequence (DNA): TGTGCCAGTAGTGATCGGGGACAGGGACGTCAGACCCAGTACTTC. Translated: CASSDRGQGRQTQYF. The full variable domain, with the rest looked up from reference TRBV19 and TRBJ2-5, is DGGITQSPKYLFRKEGQNVTLSCEQNLNHDAMYWYRQDPGQGLRLIYYSQIVNDFQKGDIAEGYSVSREKKESFPLTVTSAQKNPTAFYLCASSDRGQGRQTQYFGPGTRLLVL.

V and J are TRBV10-3 and TRBJ1-6; a weak D match, TRBD1 (6 bases). V dropped 9 bases and J dropped 6 bases, with 12 bases sitting between them. The CDR3 length is 13 residues. Germline values: CDR1 ENHRY, CDR2 SYGVKD. CDR3 DNA: TGTGCCATAAAGGACAGTCTTAATTCACCCCTCCACTTT. Its translation is CAIKDSLNSPLHF.

The chain links TRBV24-1 to TRBJ1-5; 8 bases fit TRBD1. Germline V gives CDR1 KGHDR, CDR2 SFDVKD. V gave up 7 bases and J gave up 2 bases; unmatched junction bases: 0. The CDR3 covers 13 residues. The DNA for the CDR3 is TGTGCCACCAGGGGACAGGGCAATCAGCCCCAGCATTTT. Residues: CATRGQGNQPQHF.

The chain links TRBV5-4 to TRBJ1-2; TRBD1 agrees at 7 bases. Germline CDR1 and CDR2: SGHNT and YYREEE (reference sequence). V was clipped by 4 bases and J by 6 bases; unmatched bases: 12. The CDR3 length is 15 residues. The CDR3 DNA follows: TGTGCCAGCAGCCGAGCCCCGACAGGGCACGATGGCTACACCTTC. Translating it yields CASSRAPTGHDGYTF. Filled out from reference TRBV5-4 and TRBJ1-2, the complete variable domain reads ETGVTQSPTHLIKTRGQQVTLRCSSQSGHNTVSWYQQALGQGPQFIFQYYREEENGRGNFPPRFSGLQFPNYSSELNVNALELDDSALYLCASSRAPTGHDGYTFGSGTRLTVV.

The rearrangement uses TRBV6-5 and TRBJ1-1, with TRBD1 as a possible D gene (5 bases). V lost 4 bases, J lost 3 bases, and 9 bases lay in between. CDR1 and CDR2 from the germline V gene are MNHEY and SVGAGI. The CDR3 loop spans 13 amino acids. CDR3 amino acids: CASSFQGDTEAFF. CDR3 DNA: TGTGCCAGCAGTTTCCAGGGAGACACTGAAGCTTTCTTT.

Only one count was recorded for this clone. The chain has TRBV6-5 and TRBJ1-2; D is uncertain. Per germline, CDR1 MNHEY and CDR2 SVGAGI. Trimming pared 4 bases from V and 8 bases from J, leaving 14 bases between. The CDR3 totals 13 residues. The CDR3 DNA follows: TGTGCCAGCAGTTCCCTACTCATTCGGGGCTACACCTTC. It codes for CASSSLLIRGYTF.

The V and J genes are TRBV30 and TRBJ1-2; D unresolved. The V end was cut by 0 bases, the J end by 0 bases, with 14 bases between. Germline CDR1 is GTSNPN and CDR2 is SVGIG (reference sequence). This CDR3 has 16 residues. CDR3 region: CAWSVSPIETNYGYTF. For the CDR3, the DNA is TGTGCCTGGAGTGTAAGTCCGATAGAAACTAACTATGGCTACACCTTC.